A single sample gave rise to the 12 T cell receptor beta chains below, sequenced in a study of cytomegalovirus exposure and HLA in healthy donors. The primer mix had 60 Vbeta and 13 Jbeta primers. The method was immunoSEQ multiplex PCR; TCRdb's version includes in-frame clones alone and lacks a portion of them. Among approximately 100,000 clones listed, 75% were seen once. The sequencing sample was made of PBMCs. These receptors all come from a woman under 30 in good health and CMV-seropositive.

The chain is built from TRBV13 and TRBJ2-1; 7 nucleotides line up with TRBD2. CDR3 length equals 17 residues. V dropped 3 bases and J dropped 2; count of bases not matched to a gene: 10. From germline, CDR1 is PRHDT and CDR2 FYEKMQ (reference sequence). The CDR3 spells CASSLSGVGRAYNEQFF. The CDR3 region has the DNA TGTGCCAGCAGCTTGTCGGGGGTGGGGAGGGCCTACAATGAGCAGTTCTTC. Drawing the rest from reference TRBV13 and TRBJ2-1, the complete variable domain is AAGVIQSPRHLIKEKRETATLKCYPIPRHDTVYWYQQGPGQDPQFLISFYEKMQSDKGSIPDRFSAQQFSDYHSELNMSSLELGDSALYFCASSLSGVGRAYNEQFFGPGTRLTVL.

This chain joins TRBV29-1 and TRBJ1-1, with D uncertain. V lost 4 bases and J lost 1, with 10 bases in between. The CDR3 consists of 13 residues. Germline CDR1 SQVTM, CDR2 ANQGSEA. The CDR3 loop is CSVGAPGNTEAFF. CDR3 bases: TGCAGCGTTGGCGCGCCAGGGAACACTGAAGCTTTCTTT.

This clone is classed as medium-sized. The same CDR3 can be traced to other DNA sequences in this sample. CDR3 protein: CASSDGTSGTDTQYF. Here the CDR3 DNA reads TGTGCCAGCAGTGACGGGACTAGCGGGACAGATACGCAGTATTTT. This chain links TRBV6-4 with TRBJ2-3; 12 nucleotides match TRBD2. The CDR3 is 15 residues long. Germline V gene sequence: CDR1 MRHNA, CDR2 SNTAGT. V gave up 2 bases and J gave up 3 bases; unmatched junction bases: 0.

This clone was seen once. V gene TRBV28 combines with J gene TRBJ2-3; TRBD2 matches 10 bases. The CDR3 runs to 15 residues. Germline values: CDR1 MDHEN, CDR2 SYDVKM. The V gene end was trimmed by 5 bases and the J gene end by 5 bases; junction bases not matched to a gene: 7. CDR3 region: CASSPLAGVVDTQYF. CDR3 sequence (DNA): TGTGCCAGCAGTCCCCTAGCGGGAGTAGTAGATACGCAGTATTTT.

V and J are TRBV28 and TRBJ2-1; 9 bases agree with TRBD2. Germline V lookup: CDR1 MDHEN, CDR2 SYDVKM. The CDR3 has 15 amino acids. With 6 bases clipped from V and 4 bases from J, the junction kept 7 bases outside the gene matches. The CDR3 here is CASSGGLASYNEQFF. DNA of the CDR3: TGTGCCAGCAGCGGAGGACTAGCGTCGTACAATGAGCAGTTCTTC. Based on the CDR3 plus reference TRBV28 and TRBJ2-1, the full variable domain is DVKVTQSSRYLVKRTGEKVFLECVQDMDHENMFWYRQDPGLGLRLIYFSYDVKMKEKGDIPEGYSVSREKKERFSLILESASTNQTSMYLCASSGGLASYNEQFFGPGTRLTVL.

V and J are TRBV7-6 and TRBJ2-7, with D perhaps matching TRBD1 (5 bases). Germline CDR1 and CDR2: SGHVS and FNYEAQ. V was cut by 0 bases and J by 1 base, with 13 bases left in between. This CDR3 is 16 amino acids long. CDR3 bases: TGTGCCAGCAGCTTAGCGGTACAGGACAAATCCTACGAGCAGTACTTC. Translation gives CASSLAVQDKSYEQYF.

The gene calls are TRBV7-2 and TRBJ2-7; D is uncertain. This CDR3 has 15 residues. Germline V gives CDR1 SGHTA, CDR2 FQGNSA. V lost 4 bases to trimming and J lost 3 bases, with 16 bases between them. Written as DNA, the CDR3 is TGTGCCAGCAGCTCCGAGTCCGTGTACTACTACGAGCAGTACTTC. As protein: CASSSESVYYYEQYF. The variable domain in full, completed from reference TRBV7-2 and TRBJ2-7, reads GAGVSQSPSNKVTEKGKDVELRCDPISGHTALYWYRQSLGQGLEFLIYFQGNSAPDKSGLPSDRFSAERTGGSVSTLTIQRTQQEDSAVYLCASSSESVYYYEQYFGPGTRLTVT.

The rearrangement joins TRBV5-1 to TRBJ2-1; D gene unclear. The CDR3 spans 15 residues. In germline, CDR1 is SGHRS, CDR2 YFSETQ. Trimming shortened V by 0 bases and J by 4 bases, and 11 bases separated the two germline ends. CDR3 bases: TGCGCCAGCAGCTTGGTGGGCCCCTCTTACAATGAGCAGTTCTTC. As protein: CASSLVGPSYNEQFF.

The CDR3 spells CATSRDQLAQHF. The DNA of the CDR3 is TGTGCCACCAGCAGAGATCAACTAGCCCAGCATTTT. V is TRBV15 and J is TRBJ1-5; D not certain. V dropped 0 bases and J dropped 11 bases, with 8 bases sitting between them. The CDR3 runs to 12 residues. Germline V gene data show CDR1 as LNHNV and CDR2 as YYDKDF (reference sequence).

The chain uses TRBV7-7 and TRBJ2-1; a weak D match, TRBD1 (5 bases). Trimming cost V 4 bases and J 9 bases, with 16 bases left between them. This CDR3 comprises 14 residues. Germline V gene sequence: CDR1 SSHAT, CDR2 FNYEAQ (reference sequence). In DNA, the CDR3 is TGTGCCAGCAGCTCAAGCGCTTCCCAGGGTGAGCAGTTCTTC. Its translation: CASSSSASQGEQFF.

The chain carries TRBV6-5 and TRBJ2-7; 12 bases align to TRBD2. This CDR3 spans 15 amino acids. The J segment lost 6 bases and the V segment lost 6 bases, leaving 9 bases of the junction unmatched. Germline CDR1 MNHEY, CDR2 SVGAGI. In DNA, the CDR3 is TGTGCCAGCAGACCCAGACTAGCGGGAGCGGGCGAGCAGTACTTC. Its translation is CASRPRLAGAGEQYF.

V usage is TRBV4-2 and J usage is TRBJ2-5; D gene ambiguous. CDR1 is LGHNA and CDR2 is YNFKEQ in the germline V gene. The V gene lost 1 base and the J gene lost 5 bases, with 11 bases spanning the gap. The CDR3 contains 14 residues. The CDR3 protein is CASSQVDQFETQYF. The CDR3 nucleotides read TGTGCCAGCAGCCAAGTTGATCAGTTTGAGACCCAGTACTTC.